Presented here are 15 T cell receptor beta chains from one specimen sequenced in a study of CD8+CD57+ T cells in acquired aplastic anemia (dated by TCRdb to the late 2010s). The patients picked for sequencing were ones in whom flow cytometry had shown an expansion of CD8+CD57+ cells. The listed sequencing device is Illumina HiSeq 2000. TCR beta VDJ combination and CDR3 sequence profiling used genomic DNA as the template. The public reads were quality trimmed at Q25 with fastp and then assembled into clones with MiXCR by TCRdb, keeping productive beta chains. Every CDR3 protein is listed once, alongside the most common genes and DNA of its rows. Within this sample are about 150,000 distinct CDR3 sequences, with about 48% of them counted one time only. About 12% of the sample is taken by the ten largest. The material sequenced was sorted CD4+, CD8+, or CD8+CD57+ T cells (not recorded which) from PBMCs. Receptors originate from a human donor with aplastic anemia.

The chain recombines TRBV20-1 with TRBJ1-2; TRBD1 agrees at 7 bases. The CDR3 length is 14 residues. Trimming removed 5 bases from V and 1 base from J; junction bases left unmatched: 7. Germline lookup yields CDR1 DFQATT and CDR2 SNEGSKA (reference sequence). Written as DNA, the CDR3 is TGCAGTGCTCTGGGACAGACCTTTAACTATGGCTACACCTTC. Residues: CSALGQTFNYGYTF.

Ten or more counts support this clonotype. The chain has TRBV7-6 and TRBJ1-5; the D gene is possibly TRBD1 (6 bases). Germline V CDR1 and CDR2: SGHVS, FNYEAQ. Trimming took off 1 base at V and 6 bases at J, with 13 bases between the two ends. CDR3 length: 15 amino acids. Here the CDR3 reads CASSLGSGVGQPQHF. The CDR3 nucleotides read TGTGCCAGCAGCTTAGGGTCAGGGGTCGGTCAGCCCCAGCATTTT.

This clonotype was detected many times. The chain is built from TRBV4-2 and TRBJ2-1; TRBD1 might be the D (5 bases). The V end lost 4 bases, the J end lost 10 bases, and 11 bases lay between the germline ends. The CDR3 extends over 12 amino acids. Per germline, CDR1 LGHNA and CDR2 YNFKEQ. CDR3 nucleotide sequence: TGTGCCAGCAGCCCCTGGGGCGAAGAGCAGTTCTTC. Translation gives CASSPWGEEQFF.

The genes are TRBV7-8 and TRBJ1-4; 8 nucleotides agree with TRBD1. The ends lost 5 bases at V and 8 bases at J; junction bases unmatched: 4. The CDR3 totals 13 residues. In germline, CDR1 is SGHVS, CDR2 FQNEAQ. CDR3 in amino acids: CASSRQGYEKLFF. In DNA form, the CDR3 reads TGTGCCAGCAGCCGACAGGGGTACGAAAAACTGTTTTTT.

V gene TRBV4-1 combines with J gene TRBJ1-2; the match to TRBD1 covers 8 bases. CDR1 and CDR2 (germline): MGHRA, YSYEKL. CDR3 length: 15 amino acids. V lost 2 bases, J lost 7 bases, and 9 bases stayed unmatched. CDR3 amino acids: CASSQHRTGLTGYTF. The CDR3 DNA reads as TGCGCCAGCAGCCAACACCGGACAGGGTTGACTGGCTACACCTTC.

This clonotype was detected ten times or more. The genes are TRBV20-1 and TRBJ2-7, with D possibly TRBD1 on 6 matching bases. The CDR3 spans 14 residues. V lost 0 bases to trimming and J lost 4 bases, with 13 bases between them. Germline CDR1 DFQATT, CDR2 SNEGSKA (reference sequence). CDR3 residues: CSARDQGSGYEQYF. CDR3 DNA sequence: TGCAGTGCTAGAGATCAGGGGAGCGGTTACGAGCAGTACTTC.

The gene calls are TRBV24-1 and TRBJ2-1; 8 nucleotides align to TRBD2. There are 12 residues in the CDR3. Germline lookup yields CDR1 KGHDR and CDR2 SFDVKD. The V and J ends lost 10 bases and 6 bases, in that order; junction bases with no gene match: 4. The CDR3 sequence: CATRGAANEQFF. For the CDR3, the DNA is TGTGCCACGCGGGGGGCCGCCAATGAGCAGTTCTTC.

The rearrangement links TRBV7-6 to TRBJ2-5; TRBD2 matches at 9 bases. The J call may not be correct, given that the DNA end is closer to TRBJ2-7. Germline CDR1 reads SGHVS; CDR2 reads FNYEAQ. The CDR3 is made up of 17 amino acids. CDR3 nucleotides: TGTGCCAGCAGAGCCGAGAGCGGGGGGACGACCTCCTACGAGCAGTACTTC. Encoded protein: CASRAESGGTTSYEQYF.

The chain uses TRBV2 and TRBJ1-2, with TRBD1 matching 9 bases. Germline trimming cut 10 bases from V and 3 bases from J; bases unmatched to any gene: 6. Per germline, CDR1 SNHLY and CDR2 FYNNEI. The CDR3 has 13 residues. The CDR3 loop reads CAITGGLDYGYTF. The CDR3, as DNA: TGTGCCATCACAGGGGGCCTGGACTATGGCTACACCTTC.

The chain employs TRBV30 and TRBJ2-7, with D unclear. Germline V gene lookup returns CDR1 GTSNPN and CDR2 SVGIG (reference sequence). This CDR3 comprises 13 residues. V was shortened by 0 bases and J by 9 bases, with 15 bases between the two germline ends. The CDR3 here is CAWSVRPIVRQYF. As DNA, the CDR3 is TGTGCCTGGAGTGTACGCCCGATCGTGAGGCAGTACTTC.

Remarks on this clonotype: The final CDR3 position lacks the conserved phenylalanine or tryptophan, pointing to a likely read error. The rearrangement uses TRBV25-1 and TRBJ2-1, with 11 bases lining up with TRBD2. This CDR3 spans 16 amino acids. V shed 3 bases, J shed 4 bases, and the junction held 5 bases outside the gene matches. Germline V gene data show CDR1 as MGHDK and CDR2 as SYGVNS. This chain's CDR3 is CASSESTSGAYNEQFL. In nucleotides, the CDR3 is TGTGCCAGCAGTGAGTCGACTAGCGGGGCATACAATGAGCAGTTCCTC.

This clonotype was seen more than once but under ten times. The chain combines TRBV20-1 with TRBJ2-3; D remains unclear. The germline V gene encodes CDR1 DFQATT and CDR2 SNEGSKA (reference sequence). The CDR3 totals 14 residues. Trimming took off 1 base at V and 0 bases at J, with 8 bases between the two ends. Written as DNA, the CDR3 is TGCAGTGCTAGAGTGCCAGTTAGCACAGATACGCAGTATTTT. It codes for CSARVPVSTDTQYF.

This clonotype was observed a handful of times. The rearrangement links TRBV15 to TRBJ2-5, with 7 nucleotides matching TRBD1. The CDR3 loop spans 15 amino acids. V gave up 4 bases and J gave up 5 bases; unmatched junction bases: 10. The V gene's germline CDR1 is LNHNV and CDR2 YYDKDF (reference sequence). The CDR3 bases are TGTGCCACCAGCACCTTAGAGACAGGGTTTGAGACCCAGTACTTC. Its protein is CATSTLETGFETQYF.

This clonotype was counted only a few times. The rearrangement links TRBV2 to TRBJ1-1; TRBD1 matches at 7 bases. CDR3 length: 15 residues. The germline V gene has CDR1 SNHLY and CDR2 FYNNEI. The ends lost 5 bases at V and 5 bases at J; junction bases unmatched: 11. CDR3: CASSPPPTGWTEAFF. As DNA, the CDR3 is TGTGCCAGCAGTCCCCCTCCGACAGGGTGGACTGAAGCTTTCTTT.

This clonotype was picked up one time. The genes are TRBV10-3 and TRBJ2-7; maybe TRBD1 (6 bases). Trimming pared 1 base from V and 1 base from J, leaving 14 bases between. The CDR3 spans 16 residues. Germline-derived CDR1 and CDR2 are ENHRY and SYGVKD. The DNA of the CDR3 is TGTGCCATCAGTGAGTTAGACAGGTCTTCATCCTACGAGCAGTACTTC. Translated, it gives CAISELDRSSSYEQYF.